This T cell receptor (beta chain) was recovered during a study of CD8 T cells in ankylosing spondylitis (dated by TCRdb to about 2017). Notes on the research overall: To find TCR variants linked to disease, the study profiled T cell receptor beta repertoires in ankylosing spondylitis patients and healthy donors. Samples of peripheral blood were taken, and for ankylosing spondylitis patients, synovial fluid was collected as well. The full study cohort comprised 25 ankylosing spondylitis patients and around 100 healthy donors.

At the junction V is shortened by 8 bases and J by 4 bases; bases outside the gene matches: 5. The germline V gene (reference sequence) sets CDR1 to SEHNR and CDR2 to FQNEAQ. Reading from cysteine to phenylalanine, the CDR3 counts 13 amino acids. CDR3 DNA only is kept here, 39 bases in frame from base 1. About this clonotype itself: It has no known antigen specificity. Qualities for individual bases were not recorded, and no much larger clone is one base off.

The research as a whole found: In peripheral blood, the disease-linked clones were found at relatively low frequencies and had a CD8+ phenotype. The disease-linked clones were reported as significantly enriched in matched synovial fluid samples from ankylosing spondylitis patients. A TCR beta motif of fewer than 10 highly homologous amino acid variants appeared characteristic of blood from ankylosing spondylitis patients. Some TCR beta motif variants had previously been reported in synovial fluid and blood of reactive arthritis patients, which suggested common disease-initiation mechanisms.

This sample was sequenced with an Illumina HiSeq 2500. Quantitative 5'-RACE with molecular barcodes was used to prepare TCR beta libraries. The published analysis was carried out like this. Disease-linked TCR variants were identified with a new computational method built on a probabilistic model of VDJ rearrangement. TCRdb reprocessing: public reads trimmed at Q25 with fastp, clones called with MiXCR, in-frame beta chains kept. Rows are unified per CDR3 protein, each entry keeping the most common DNA and genes. None of the V and J calls come from the authors' own analysis; TCRdb made them. The sample profile shows fewer than 550,000 distinct CDR3 sequences; about 5.7% of them were found once. The ten largest clones represent around 3.5% of the sample.

Sequencing input: blood, either unsorted or a sorted T cell fraction (not recorded which). The receptor was derived from a male donor with ankylosing spondylitis. The chain couples TRBV7-9 to TRBJ2-5; the central 9 bases match TRBD1. The CDR3 protein sequence reads: CASVATGGETQYF. The DNA sequence is TGTGCCAGCGTCGCGACAGGGGGAGAGACCCAGTACTTC.